Detailed here is one T cell receptor (beta chain). Its antigen is currently unknown. The sample belongs to a study of cytomegalovirus exposure and HLA in healthy donors. General study points: Cytomegalovirus-associated TCR beta chains were listed, numbering roughly 150. Previously analyzed data showed that most TCR beta V segments were productive at a frequency of about 87% or about 30%.

V shed 7 bases and J 6 bases; nucleotides not matched to a gene: 6. The CDR3 loop spans 15 amino acids. Germline V lookup: CDR1 SNHLY, CDR2 FYNNEI. The PCR used 60 Vbeta and 13 Jbeta primers. The method was immunoSEQ multiplex PCR; TCRdb's version includes in-frame clones alone and lacks a portion of them. The sample yields around 180,000 clones, more than 75% seen once. The sequenced sample consisted of PBMCs. The V and J genes are TRBV2 and TRBJ2-2, with 12 bases that match TRBD2. This receptor was identified in a woman under 30 in good health and CMV-seronegative. As DNA, the CDR3 is TGTGCCAGCAACGGGGCTAGCGGGGGGGCCGGGGAGCTGTTTTTT. Its protein product is CASNGASGGAGELFF.